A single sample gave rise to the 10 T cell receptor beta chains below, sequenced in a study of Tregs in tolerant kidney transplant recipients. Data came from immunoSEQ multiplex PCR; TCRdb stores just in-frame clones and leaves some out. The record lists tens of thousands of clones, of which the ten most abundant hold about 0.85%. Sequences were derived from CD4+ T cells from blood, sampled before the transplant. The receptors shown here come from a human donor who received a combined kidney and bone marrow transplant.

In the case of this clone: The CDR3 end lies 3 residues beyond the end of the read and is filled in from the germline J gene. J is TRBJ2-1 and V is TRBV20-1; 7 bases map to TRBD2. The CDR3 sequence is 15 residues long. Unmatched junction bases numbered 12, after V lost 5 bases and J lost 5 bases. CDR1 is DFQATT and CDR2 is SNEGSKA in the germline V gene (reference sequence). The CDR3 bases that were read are TGCAGTGCTCAGATCGGGACTACCCTTAACAATGAG. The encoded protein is CSAQIGTTLNNE. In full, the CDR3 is CSAQIGTTLNNEQFF.

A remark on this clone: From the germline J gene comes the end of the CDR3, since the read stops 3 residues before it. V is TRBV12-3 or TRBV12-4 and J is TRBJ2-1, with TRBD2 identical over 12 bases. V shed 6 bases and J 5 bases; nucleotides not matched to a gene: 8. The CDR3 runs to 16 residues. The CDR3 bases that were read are TGTGCCAGCAGCCTTGGACTAGCGGGACCCCACAATGAG. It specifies CASSLGLAGPHNE. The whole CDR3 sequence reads CASSLGLAGPHNEQFF.

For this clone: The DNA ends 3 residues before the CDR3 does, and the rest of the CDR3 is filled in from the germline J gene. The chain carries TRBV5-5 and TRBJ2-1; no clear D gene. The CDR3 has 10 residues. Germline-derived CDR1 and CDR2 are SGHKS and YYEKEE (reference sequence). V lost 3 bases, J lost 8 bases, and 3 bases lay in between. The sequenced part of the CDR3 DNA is TGTGCCAGCAGCTCCTATGAG. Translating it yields CASSSYE. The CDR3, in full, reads CASSSYEQFF.

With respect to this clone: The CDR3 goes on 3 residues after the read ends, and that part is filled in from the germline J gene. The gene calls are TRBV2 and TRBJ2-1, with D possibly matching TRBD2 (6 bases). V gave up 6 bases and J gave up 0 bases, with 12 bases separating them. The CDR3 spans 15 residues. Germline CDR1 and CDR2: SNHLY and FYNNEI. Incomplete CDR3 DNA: TGTGCCAGCAGGATCCTAGCGAGCTCCTACAATGAG. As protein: CASRILASSYNE. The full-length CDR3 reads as CASRILASSYNEQFF.

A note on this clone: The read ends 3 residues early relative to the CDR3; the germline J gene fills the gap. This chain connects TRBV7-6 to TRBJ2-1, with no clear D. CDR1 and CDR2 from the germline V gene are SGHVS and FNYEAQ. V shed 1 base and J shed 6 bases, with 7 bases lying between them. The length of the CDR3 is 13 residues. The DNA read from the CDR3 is TGTGCCAGCAGCTTAGGCCTAGTCAATGAG. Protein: CASSLGLVNE. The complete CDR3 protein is CASSLGLVNEQFF.

The CDR3 DNA, read in part, is TGCAGCGTTGGACCCTGGGGCTCCGAG. It specifies CSVGPWGSE. From start to end, the CDR3 is CSVGPWGSEQYF. The chain employs TRBV29-1 and TRBJ2-7; a possible D gene is TRBD1 (5 bases). Sequencing ends 3 residues short of the CDR3 end; the germline J gene provides the rest. CDR1 and CDR2 (germline): SQVTM, ANQGSEA. The CDR3 loop spans 12 amino acids. Trimming removed 4 bases from V and 6 bases from J, with 13 bases in between.

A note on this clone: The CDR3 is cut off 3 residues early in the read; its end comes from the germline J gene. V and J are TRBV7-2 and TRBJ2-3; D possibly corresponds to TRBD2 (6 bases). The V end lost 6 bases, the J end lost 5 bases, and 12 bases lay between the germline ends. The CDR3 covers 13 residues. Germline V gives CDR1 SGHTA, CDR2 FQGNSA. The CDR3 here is CASRPPEGDTQYF. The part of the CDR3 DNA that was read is TGTGCCAGCAGACCCCCGGAGGGAGATACG.

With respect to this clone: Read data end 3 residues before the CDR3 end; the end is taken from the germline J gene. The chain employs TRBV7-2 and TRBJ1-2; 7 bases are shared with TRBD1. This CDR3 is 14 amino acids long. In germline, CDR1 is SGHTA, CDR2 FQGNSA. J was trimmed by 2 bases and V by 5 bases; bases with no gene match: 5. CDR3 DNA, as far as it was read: TGTGCCAGCAGCCCTCGGGACAGAAACTATGGC. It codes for CASSPRDRNYG. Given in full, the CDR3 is CASSPRDRNYGYTF.

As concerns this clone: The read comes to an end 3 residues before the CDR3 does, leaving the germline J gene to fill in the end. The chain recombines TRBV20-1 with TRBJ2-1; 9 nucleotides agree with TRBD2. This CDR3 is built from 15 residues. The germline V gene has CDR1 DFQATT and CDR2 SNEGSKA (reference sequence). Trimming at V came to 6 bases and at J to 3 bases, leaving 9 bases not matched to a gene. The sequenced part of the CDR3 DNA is TGCAGTGCGGCTACCGGGACTAGCTACTACAATGAG. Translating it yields CSAATGTSYYNE. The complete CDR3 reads CSAATGTSYYNEQFF.

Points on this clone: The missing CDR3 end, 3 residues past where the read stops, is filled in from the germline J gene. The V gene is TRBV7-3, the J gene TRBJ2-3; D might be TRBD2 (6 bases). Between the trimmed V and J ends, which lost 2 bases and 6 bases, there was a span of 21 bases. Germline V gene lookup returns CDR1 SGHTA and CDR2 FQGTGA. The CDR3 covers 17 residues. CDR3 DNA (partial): TGTGCCAGCAGCTTAGAACGGCCGGGAGCGGCCCCGGATACG. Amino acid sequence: CASSLERPGAAPDT. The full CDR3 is CASSLERPGAAPDTQYF. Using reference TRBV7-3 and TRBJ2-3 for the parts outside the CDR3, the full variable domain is GAGVSQTPSNKVTEKGKYVELRCDPISGHTALYWYRQSLGQGPEFLIYFQGTGAADDSGLPNDRFFAVRPEGSVSTLKIQRTERGDSAVYLCASSLERPGAAPDTQYFGPGTRLTVL.